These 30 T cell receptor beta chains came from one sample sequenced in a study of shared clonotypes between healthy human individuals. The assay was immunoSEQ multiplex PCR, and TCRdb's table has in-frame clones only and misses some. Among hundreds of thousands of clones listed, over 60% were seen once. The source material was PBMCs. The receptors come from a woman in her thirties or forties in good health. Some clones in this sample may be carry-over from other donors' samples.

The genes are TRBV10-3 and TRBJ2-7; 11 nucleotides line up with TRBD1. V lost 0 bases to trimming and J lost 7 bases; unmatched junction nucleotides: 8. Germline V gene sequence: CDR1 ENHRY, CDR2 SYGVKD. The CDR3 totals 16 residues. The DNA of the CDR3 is TGTGCCATCAGTGAGTCAGGACAGGGGGCCGACTCTGAGCAGTACTTC. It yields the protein CAISESGQGADSEQYF.

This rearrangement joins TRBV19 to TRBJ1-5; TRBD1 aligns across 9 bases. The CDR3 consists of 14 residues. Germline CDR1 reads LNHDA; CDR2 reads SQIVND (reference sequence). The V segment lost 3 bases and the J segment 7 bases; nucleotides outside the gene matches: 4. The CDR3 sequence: CASSITGGRQPQHF. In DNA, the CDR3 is TGTGCCAGTAGTATCACAGGGGGCAGGCAGCCCCAGCATTTT. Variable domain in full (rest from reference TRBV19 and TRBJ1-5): DGGITQSPKYLFRKEGQNVTLSCEQNLNHDAMYWYRQDPGQGLRLIYYSQIVNDFQKGDIAEGYSVSREKKESFPLTVTSAQKNPTAFYLCASSITGGRQPQHFGDGTRLSIL.

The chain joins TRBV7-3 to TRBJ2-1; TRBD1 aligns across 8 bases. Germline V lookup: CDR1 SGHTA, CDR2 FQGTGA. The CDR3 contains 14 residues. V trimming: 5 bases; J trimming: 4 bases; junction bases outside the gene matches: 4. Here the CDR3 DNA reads TGTGCCAGCAGCAGGGACAGGTCTTACAATGAGCAGTTCTTC. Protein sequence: CASSRDRSYNEQFF.

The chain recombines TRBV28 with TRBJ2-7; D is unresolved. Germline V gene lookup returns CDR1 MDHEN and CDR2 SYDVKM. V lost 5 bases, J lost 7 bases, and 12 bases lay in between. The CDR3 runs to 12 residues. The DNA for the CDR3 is TGTGCCAGCAGTCCATCCGTCAGGGAGCAGTACTTC. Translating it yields CASSPSVREQYF.

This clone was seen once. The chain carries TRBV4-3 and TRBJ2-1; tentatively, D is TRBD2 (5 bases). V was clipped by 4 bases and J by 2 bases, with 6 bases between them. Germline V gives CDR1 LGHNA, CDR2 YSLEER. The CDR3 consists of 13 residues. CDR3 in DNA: TGCGCCAGCAGCCCCGGGACCTACAATGAGCAGTTCTTC. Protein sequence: CASSPGTYNEQFF.

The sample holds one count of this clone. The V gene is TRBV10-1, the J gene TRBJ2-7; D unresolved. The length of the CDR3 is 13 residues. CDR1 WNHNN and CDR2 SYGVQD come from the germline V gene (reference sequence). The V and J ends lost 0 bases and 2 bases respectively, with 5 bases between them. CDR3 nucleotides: TGCGCCAGCAGTGAGTCGGCAACCTACGAGCAGTACTTC. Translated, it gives CASSESATYEQYF.

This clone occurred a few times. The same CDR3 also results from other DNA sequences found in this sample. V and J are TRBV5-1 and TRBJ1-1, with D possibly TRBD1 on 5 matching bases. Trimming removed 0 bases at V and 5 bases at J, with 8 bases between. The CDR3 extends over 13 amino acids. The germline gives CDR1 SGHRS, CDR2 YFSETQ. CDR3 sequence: CASSLGQKTEAFF. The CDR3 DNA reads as TGCGCCAGCAGCTTGGGACAGAAGACTGAAGCTTTCTTT.

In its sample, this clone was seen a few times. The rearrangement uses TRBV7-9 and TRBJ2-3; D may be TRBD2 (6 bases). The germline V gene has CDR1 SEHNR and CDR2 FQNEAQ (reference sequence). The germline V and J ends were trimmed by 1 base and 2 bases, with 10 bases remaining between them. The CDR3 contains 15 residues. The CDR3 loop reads CASSLGAGPTDTQYF. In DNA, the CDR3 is TGTGCCAGCAGCTTAGGAGCGGGTCCCACAGATACGCAGTATTTT.

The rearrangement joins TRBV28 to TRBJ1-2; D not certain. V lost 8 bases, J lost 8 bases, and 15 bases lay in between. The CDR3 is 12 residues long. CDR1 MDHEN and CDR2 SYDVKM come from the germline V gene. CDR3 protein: CASGPDIVGYTF. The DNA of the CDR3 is TGTGCCAGCGGCCCCGACATTGTGGGCTACACCTTC.

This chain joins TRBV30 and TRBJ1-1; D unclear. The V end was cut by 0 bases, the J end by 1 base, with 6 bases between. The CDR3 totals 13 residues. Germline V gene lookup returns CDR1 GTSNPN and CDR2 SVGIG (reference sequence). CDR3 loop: CAWSVHPNTEAFF. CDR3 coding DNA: TGTGCCTGGAGTGTGCACCCGAACACTGAAGCTTTCTTT.

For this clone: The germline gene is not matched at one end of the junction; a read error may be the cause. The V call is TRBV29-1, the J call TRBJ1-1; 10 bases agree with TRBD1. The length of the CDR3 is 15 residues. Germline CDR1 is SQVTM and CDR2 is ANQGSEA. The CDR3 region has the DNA TGCGGCGTTGAAGCCCTGGACAGGGGGGGCACTGAAGCTTTCTTT. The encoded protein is CGVEALDRGGTEAFF.

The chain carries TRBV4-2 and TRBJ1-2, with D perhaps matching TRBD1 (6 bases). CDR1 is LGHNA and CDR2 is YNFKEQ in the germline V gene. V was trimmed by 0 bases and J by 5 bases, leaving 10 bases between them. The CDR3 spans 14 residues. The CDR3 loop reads CASSQDGTSYGYTF. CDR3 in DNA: TGTGCCAGCAGCCAAGATGGGACAAGTTATGGCTACACCTTC.

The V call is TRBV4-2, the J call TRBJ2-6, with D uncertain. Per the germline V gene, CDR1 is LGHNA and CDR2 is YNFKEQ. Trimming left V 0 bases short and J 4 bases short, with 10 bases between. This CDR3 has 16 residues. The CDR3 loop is CASSQESGAGANVLTF. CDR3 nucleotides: TGTGCCAGCAGCCAAGAGTCAGGCGCAGGGGCCAACGTCCTGACTTTC.

In nucleotides, the CDR3 is TGTGCCATCAGTGAGTTGGTTTCTGGTACCGGGGAGCTGTTTTTT. Protein: CAISELVSGTGELFF. This chain links TRBV10-3 with TRBJ2-2; D gene unclear. Germline V gives CDR1 ENHRY, CDR2 SYGVKD. The CDR3 is made up of 15 amino acids. The germline V and J ends were trimmed by 1 base and 5 bases, with 11 bases remaining between them.

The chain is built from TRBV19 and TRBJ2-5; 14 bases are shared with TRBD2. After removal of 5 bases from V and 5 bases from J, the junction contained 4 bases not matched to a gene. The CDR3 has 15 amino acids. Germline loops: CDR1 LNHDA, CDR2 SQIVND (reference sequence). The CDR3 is CASSLGLAGGETQYF. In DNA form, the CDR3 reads TGTGCCAGTAGTCTCGGACTAGCGGGAGGCGAGACCCAGTACTTC.

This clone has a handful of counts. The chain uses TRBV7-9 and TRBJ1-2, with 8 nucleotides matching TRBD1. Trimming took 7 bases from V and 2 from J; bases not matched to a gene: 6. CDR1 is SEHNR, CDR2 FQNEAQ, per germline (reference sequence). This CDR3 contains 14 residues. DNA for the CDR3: TGTGCCAGCACCACCGCAGGGGGCAACTATGGCTACACCTTC. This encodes CASTTAGGNYGYTF.

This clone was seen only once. As DNA, the CDR3 is TGTGCCAGCAGTACGGGGACTAGCGACTCCTACGAGCAGTACTTC. It encodes CASSTGTSDSYEQYF. V is TRBV28 and J is TRBJ2-7; TRBD2 matches at 10 bases. This CDR3 is 15 amino acids long. Germline V lookup: CDR1 MDHEN, CDR2 SYDVKM. The ends lost 5 bases at V and 0 bases at J; junction bases unmatched: 4.

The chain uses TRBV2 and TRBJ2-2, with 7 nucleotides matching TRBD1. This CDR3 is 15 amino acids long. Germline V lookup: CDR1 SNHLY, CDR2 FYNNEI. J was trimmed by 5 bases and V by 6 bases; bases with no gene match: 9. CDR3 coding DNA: TGTGCCAGCAGCGCCTCGACAGGGTATACCGGGGAGCTGTTTTTT. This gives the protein CASSASTGYTGELFF.

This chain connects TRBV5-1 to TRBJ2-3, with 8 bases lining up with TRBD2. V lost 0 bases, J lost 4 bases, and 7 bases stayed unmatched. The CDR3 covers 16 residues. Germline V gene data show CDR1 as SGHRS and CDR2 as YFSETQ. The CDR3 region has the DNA TGCGCCAGCAGCTTGGTGATGCAGCGGGAGTCAGATACGCAGTATTTT. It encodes CASSLVMQRESDTQYF.

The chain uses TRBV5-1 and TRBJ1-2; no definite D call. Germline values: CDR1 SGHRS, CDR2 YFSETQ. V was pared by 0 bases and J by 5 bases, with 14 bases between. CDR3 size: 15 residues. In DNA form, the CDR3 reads TGCGCCAGCAGCTTGGAGGGCAGAACAGATTATGGCTACACCTTC. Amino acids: CASSLEGRTDYGYTF.

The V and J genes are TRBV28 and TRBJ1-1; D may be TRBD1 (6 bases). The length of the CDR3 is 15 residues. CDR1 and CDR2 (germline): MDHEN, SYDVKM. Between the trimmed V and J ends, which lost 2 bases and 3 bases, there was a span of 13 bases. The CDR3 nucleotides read TGTGCCAGCAGTTTAGGGGGCAGGTGGGACACTGAAGCTTTCTTT. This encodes CASSLGGRWDTEAFF.

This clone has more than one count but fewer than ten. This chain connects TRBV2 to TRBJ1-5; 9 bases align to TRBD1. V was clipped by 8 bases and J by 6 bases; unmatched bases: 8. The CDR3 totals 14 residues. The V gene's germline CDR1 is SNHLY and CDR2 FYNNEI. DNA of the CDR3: TGTGCCAGCTCGGGACAGGGTTATGGTCAGCCCCAGCATTTT. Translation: CASSGQGYGQPQHF. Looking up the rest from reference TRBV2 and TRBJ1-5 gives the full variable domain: EPEVTQTPSHQVTQMGQEVILRCVPISNHLYFYWYRQILGQKVEFLVSFYNNEISEKSEIFDDQFSVERPDGSNFTLKIRSTKLEDSAMYFCASSGQGYGQPQHFGDGTRLSIL.

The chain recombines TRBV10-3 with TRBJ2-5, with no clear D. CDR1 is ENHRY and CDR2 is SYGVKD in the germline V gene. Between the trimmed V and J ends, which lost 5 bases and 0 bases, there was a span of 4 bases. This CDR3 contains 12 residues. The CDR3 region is CAISYNQETQYF. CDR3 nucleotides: TGTGCCATCAGTTATAACCAAGAGACCCAGTACTTC.

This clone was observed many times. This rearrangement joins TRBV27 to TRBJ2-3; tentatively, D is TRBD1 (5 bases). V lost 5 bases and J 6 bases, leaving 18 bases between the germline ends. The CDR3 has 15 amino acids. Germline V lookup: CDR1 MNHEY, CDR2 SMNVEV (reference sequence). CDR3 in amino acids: CASSLTKQARDTQYF. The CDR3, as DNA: TGTGCCAGCAGTCTGACCAAACAGGCCAGGGATACGCAGTATTTT.

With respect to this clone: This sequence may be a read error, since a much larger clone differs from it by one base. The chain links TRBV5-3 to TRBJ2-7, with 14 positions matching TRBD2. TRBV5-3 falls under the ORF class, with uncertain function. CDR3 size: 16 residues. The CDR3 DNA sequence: TGTGCCGGAAGCTTGACTAGCGGGAGGGCTTCCTACGAGCAGTACTTC. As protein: CAGSLTSGRASYEQYF.

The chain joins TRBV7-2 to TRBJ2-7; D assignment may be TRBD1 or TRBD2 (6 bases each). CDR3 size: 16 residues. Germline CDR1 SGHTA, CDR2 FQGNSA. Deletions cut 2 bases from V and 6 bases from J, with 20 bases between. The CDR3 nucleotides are TGTGCCAGCAGCTTATCCCGGGGGCTGTGGGGTAGCGAGCAGTACTTC. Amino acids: CASSLSRGLWGSEQYF. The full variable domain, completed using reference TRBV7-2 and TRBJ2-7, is GAGVSQSPSNKVTEKGKDVELRCDPISGHTALYWYRQSLGQGLEFLIYFQGNSAPDKSGLPSDRFSAERTGGSVSTLTIQRTQQEDSAVYLCASSLSRGLWGSEQYFGPGTRLTVT.

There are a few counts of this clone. The CDR3 sequence is CASSLTRGGNQPQHF. CDR3 nucleotide sequence: TGTGCCAGCAGTTTAACTCGTGGCGGCAATCAGCCCCAGCATTTT. V is TRBV28 and J is TRBJ1-5; D uncertain. The CDR3 is made up of 15 amino acids. Trimming took 2 bases from V and 2 from J, leaving 10 bases between them. Germline lookup yields CDR1 MDHEN and CDR2 SYDVKM.

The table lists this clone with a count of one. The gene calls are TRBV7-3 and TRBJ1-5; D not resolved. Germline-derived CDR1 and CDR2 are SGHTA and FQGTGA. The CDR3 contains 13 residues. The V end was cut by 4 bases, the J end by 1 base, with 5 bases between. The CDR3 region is CASSSGSNQPQHF. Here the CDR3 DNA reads TGTGCCAGCAGCTCAGGCAGCAATCAGCCCCAGCATTTT.

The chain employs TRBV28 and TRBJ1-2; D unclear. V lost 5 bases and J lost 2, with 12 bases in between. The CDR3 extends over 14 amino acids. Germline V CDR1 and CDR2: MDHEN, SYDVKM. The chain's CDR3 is CASSVMRQNYGYTF. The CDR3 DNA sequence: TGTGCCAGCAGTGTTATGCGTCAGAACTATGGCTACACCTTC.

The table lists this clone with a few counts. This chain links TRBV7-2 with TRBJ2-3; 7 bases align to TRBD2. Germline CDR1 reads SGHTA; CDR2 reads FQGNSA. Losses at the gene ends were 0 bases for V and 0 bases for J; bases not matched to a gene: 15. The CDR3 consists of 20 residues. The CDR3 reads CASSLAPLSVRGGSTDTQYF. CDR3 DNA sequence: TGTGCCAGCAGCTTAGCTCCTCTCTCCGTACGGGGAGGGAGCACAGATACGCAGTATTTT.